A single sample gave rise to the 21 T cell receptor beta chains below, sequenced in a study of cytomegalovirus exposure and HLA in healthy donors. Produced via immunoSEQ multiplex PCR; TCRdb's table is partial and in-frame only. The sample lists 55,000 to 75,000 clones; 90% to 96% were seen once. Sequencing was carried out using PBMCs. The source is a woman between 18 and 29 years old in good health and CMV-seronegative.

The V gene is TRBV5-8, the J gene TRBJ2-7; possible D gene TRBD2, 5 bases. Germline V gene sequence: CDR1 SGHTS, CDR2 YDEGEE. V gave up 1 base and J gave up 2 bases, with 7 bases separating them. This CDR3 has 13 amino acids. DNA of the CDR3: TGTGCCAGCAGCTTGCGGGGAACCTACGAGCAGTACTTC. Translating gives CASSLRGTYEQYF.

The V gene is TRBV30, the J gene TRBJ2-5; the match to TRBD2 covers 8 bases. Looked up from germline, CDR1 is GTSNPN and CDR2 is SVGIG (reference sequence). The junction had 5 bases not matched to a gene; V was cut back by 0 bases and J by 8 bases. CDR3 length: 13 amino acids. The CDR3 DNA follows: TGTGCCTGGAGTGTTGAGCGGGAGACAACCCAGTACTTC. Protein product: CAWSVERETTQYF.

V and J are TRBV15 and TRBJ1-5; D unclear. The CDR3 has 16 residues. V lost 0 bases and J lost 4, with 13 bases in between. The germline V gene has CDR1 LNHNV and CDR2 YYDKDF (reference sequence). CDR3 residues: CATSRDPGLWNQPQHF. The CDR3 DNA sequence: TGTGCCACCAGCAGAGACCCCGGACTCTGGAATCAGCCCCAGCATTTT.

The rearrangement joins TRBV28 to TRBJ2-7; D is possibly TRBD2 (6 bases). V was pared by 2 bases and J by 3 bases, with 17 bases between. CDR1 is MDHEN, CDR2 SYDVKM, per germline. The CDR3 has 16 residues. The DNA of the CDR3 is TGTGCCAGCAGTTTAGCCATGGGGGGTGGGGGCTACGAGCAGTACTTC. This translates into CASSLAMGGGGYEQYF.

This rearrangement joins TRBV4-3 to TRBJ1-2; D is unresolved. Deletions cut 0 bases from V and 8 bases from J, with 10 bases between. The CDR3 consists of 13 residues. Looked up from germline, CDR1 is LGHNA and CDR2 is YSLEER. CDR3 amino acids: CASSQDAAGGYTF. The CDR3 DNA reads TGCGCCAGCAGCCAAGACGCCGCCGGGGGCTACACCTTC.

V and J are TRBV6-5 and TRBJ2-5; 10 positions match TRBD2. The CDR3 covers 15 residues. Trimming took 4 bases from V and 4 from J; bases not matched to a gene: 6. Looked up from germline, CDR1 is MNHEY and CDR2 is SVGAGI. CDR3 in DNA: TGTGCCAGCAGTTCGGACGGGACTAGCGTAGAGACCCAGTACTTC. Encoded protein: CASSSDGTSVETQYF.

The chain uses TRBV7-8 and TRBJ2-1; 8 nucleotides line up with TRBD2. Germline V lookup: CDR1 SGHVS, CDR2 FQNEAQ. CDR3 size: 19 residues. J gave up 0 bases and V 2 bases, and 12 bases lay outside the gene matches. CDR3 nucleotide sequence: TGTGCCAGCAGCTTACGCATGGCGGGGGGTGGGCACTCCTACAATGAGCAGTTCTTC. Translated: CASSLRMAGGGHSYNEQFF.

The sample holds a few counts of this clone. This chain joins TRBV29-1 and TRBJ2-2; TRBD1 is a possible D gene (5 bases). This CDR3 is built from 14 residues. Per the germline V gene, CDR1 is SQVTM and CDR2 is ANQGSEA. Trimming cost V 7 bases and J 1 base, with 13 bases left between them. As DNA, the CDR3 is TGCAGCGCTCCCCGGCAGGGGAACACCGGGGAGCTGTTTTTT. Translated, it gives CSAPRQGNTGELFF.

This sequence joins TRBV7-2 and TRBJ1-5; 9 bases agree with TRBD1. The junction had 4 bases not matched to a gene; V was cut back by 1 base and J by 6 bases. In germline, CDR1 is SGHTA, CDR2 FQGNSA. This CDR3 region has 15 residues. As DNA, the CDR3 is TGTGCCAGCAGCTTAGGACAGGGGGGCGGTCAGCCCCAGCATTTT. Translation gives CASSLGQGGGQPQHF.

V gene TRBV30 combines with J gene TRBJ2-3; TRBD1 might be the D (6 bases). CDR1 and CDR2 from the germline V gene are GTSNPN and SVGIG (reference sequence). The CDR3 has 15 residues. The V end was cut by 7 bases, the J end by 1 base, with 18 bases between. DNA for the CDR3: TGTGCCTATTGGACAGTCCCTCGGGGCACAGATACGCAGTATTTT. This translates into CAYWTVPRGTDTQYF.

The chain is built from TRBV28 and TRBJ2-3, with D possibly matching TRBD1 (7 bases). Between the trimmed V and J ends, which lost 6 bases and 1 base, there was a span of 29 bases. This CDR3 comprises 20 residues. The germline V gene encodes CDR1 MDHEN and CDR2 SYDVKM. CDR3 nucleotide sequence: TGTGCCAGCAGCCCCCCGGCAGGGGGGCTAGCTCTTACCCGCACAGATACGCAGTATTTT. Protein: CASSPPAGGLALTRTDTQYF.

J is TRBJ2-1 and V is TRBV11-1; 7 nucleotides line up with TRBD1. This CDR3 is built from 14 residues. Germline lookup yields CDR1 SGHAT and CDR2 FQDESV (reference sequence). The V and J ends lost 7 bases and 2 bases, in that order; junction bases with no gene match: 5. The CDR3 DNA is TGTGCCAGCACCGGACAGGCGACCTACAATGAGCAGTTCTTC. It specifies CASTGQATYNEQFF.

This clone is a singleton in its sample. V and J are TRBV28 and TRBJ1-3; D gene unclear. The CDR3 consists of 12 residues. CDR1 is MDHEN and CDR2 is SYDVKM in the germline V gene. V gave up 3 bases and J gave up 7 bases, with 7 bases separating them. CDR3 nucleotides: TGTGCCAGCAGTTTCCCCAGGAACACCATATATTTT. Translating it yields CASSFPRNTIYF.

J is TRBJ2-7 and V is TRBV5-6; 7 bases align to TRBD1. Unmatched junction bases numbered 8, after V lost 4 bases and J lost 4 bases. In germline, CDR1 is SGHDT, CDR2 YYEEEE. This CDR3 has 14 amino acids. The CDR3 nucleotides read TGTGCCAGCAGCCCCCAGGGGGTGCCGTACGAGCAGTACTTC. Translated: CASSPQGVPYEQYF.

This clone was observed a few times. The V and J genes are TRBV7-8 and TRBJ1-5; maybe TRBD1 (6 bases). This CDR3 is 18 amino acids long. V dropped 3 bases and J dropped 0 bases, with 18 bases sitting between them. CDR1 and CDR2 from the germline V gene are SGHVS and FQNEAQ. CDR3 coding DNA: TGTGCCAGCAGCTTTGGTGGGCGAGGGGGGGTTAGCAATCAGCCCCAGCATTTT. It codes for CASSFGGRGGVSNQPQHF. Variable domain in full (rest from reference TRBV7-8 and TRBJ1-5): GAGVSQSPRYKVAKRGQDVALRCDPISGHVSLFWYQQALGQGPEFLTYFQNEAQLDKSGLPSDRFFAERPEGSVSTLKIQRTQQEDSAVYLCASSFGGRGGVSNQPQHFGDGTRLSIL.

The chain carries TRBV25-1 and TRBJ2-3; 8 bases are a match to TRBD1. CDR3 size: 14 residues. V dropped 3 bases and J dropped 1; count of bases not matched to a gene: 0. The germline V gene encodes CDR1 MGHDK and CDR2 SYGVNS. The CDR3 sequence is CASSEGQGTDTQYF. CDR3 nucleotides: TGTGCCAGCAGTGAGGGACAGGGCACAGATACGCAGTATTTT.

CDR3 DNA: TGCAGCGTTGAATACAGGGCTGAAGCTTTCTTT. Protein product: CSVEYRAEAFF. The chain has TRBV29-1 and TRBJ1-1; D possibly corresponds to TRBD1 (6 bases). Trimming pared 2 bases from V and 6 bases from J, leaving 7 bases between. CDR3 length: 11 amino acids. Germline loops: CDR1 SQVTM, CDR2 ANQGSEA.

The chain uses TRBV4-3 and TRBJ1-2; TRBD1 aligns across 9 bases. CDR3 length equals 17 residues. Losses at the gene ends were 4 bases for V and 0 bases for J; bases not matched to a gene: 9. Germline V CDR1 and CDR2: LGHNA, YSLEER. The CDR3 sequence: CASSPDPWTGANYGYTF. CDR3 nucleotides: TGCGCCAGCAGCCCCGACCCATGGACAGGGGCTAACTATGGCTACACCTTC.

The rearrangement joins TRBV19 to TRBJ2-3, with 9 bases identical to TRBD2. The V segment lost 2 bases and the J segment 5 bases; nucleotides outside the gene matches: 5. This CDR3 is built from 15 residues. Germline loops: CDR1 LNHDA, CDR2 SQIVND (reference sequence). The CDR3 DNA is TGTGCCAGTAGTATAAGCGGCGGGAGGGGAGATACGCAGTATTTT. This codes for CASSISGGRGDTQYF.

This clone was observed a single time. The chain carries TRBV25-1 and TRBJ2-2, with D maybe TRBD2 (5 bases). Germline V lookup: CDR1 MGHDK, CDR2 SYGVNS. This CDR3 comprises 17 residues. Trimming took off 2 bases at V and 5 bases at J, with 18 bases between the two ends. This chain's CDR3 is CASSEPALWWRTGELFF. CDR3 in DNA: TGTGCCAGCAGTGAACCCGCCCTTTGGTGGAGGACCGGGGAGCTGTTTTTT.

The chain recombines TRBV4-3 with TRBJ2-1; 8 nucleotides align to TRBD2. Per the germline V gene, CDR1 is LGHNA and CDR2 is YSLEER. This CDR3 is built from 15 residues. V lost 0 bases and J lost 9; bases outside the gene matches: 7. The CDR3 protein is CASSQEAGLGTEQFF. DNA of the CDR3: TGCGCCAGCAGCCAAGAGGCGGGACTAGGTACTGAGCAGTTCTTC.